This T cell receptor (beta chain) appears in the sequencing data of a study of blood T cell repertoires in COVID-19. Study-level background: The United States, Italy and Spain were the sources of the acute and convalescent COVID-19 samples. The cDNA or gDNA used as material had been derived from T cells, B-cell-depleted T cells, or PBMCs.

Under the authors' procedure: Reference gene primer amplification gave estimated nucleated cell counts. Libraries were prepared by immunoSEQ multiplex PCR; TCRdb keeps only in-frame clonotypes and omits some of them. That table supplies the V and J calls and clone size; D and trimming were determined from the DNA. The sample includes approximately 300,000 clones, around 90% of them seen just once. Germline V gene data show CDR1 as LNHDA and CDR2 as SQIVND (reference sequence). There are 16 residues in the CDR3. After removal of 2 bases from V and 4 bases from J, the junction contained 5 bases not matched to a gene. Participants had their cohort set by participant-reported clinical history.

The V and J genes are TRBV19 and TRBJ2-3; 11 bases map to TRBD2. Sequencing was performed on PBMCs or T cells enriched from blood (not recorded which). This clonotype was obtained from a young woman with acute COVID-19. The CDR3 loop is CASSISTSGRADTQYF. DNA of the CDR3: TGTGCCAGTAGTATAAGCACTAGCGGGAGAGCAGATACGCAGTATTTT.